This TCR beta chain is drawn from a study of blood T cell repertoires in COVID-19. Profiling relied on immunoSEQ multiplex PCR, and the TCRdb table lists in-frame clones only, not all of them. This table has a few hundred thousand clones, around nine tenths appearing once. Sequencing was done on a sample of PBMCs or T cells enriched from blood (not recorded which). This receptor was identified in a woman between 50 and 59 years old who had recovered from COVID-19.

CDR3 DNA: TGTGCCAGCAGCTTACGTCGGGACCAAGAGACCCAGTACTTC. It specifies CASSLRRDQETQYF. J is TRBJ2-5 and V is TRBV7-9, with no clear D. Germline-derived CDR1 and CDR2 are SEHNR and FQNEAQ (reference sequence). This CDR3 is built from 14 residues. Trimming cost V 2 bases and J 0 bases, with 7 bases left between them.